This T cell receptor (beta chain) is drawn from a study of blood T cell repertoires in COVID-19. In the study overall: Sites in the United States, Italy and Spain provided acute and convalescent COVID-19 samples.

Original handling: The assay estimated nucleated cells by amplifying reference gene primers. Some clones are missing from TCRdb's copy, which holds only in-frame ones; the method was immunoSEQ multiplex PCR. That table gives V, J and clone size, and the DNA gave D and trimming. Among 250,000 to 300,000 clones listed, over 70% were seen once. Trimming cost V 3 bases and J 6 bases, with 9 bases left between them. The V gene's germline CDR1 is LNHDA and CDR2 SQIVND (reference sequence). The CDR3 is 14 amino acids. The clonotype originates from a man at least 80 years old with acute or convalescent COVID-19. The V gene is TRBV19, the J gene TRBJ1-6; D is unclear. Sequenced material: peripheral blood. For the CDR3, the DNA is TGTGCCAGTAGTATTAGACTGGGTAATTCACCCCTCCACTTT. Encoded protein: CASSIRLGNSPLHF.